This TCR beta chain comes out of a study of T cell responses to AZD1222 COVID-19 vaccine. The CDR3 contains 11 residues. Per germline, CDR1 SQVTM and CDR2 ANQGSEA. J was trimmed by 16 bases and V by 0 bases; bases with no gene match: 4. As for this clone: The antigen is unknown.

TCRdb's table, derived via immunoSEQ multiplex PCR, lists solely in-frame clones and lacks some. Of about 97,000 clones detected, 85% to 90% appear once; the ten largest clones hold about 7.8%. Findings and caveats of the study: Nearly half of spike-specific TCRs reportedly target unmutated variant regions. Spike-spanning, vaccine-associated CD4 TCRs were dominant at 160-218 and 743-854.

V usage is TRBV29-1 and J usage is TRBJ1-3; 9 bases are shared with TRBD1. The origin of this receptor is an adult in good health. Specimen: peripheral blood, collected on day 0 of AZD1222 vaccination. Written as DNA, the CDR3 is TGCAGCGTTGAAGATGGGACAGGGAGCTATTTT. Protein sequence: CSVEDGTGSYF.